One and the same sample provided the 10 T cell receptor beta chains below, sequenced in a study of patients and donors after allogeneic stem cell transplantation. TCRdb itself ran the RT-PCR reads through MiXCR, one entry per CDR3 protein. The sample has roughly 880,000 distinct CDR3 sequences; roughly 18% are singletons. The sequenced sample was blood, either unsorted or a sorted T cell fraction (not recorded which). These receptors all stem from a human donor who was either an allogeneic HSCT recipient or a stem cell or donor lymphocyte infusion donor (not recorded which). It is not recorded whose cells these are; they may come from a transplant donor.

CDR3 region: CASSLGQGLFEQFF. The DNA for the CDR3 is TGTGCCAGCAGCTTGGGCCAGGGCCTATTTGAGCAGTTCTTC. The chain joins TRBV7-2 to TRBJ2-1, with a weak D call TRBD1 (5 bases). Germline V gene data show CDR1 as SGHTA and CDR2 as FQGNSA. There are 14 residues in the CDR3. The V end lost 3 bases, the J end lost 9 bases, and 15 bases lay between the germline ends.

In its sample, this clonotype was seen a few times. The J gene is TRBJ2-3, the V gene TRBV4-1; no definite D call. Per germline, CDR1 MGHRA and CDR2 YSYEKL. V gave up 0 bases and J gave up 5 bases, with 6 bases separating them. The CDR3 is 13 amino acids. CDR3 sequence reads: CASSQDLEDTQYF. DNA for the CDR3: TGCGCCAGCAGCCAAGATCTTGAAGATACGCAGTATTTT.

Ten or more counts support this clonotype. The CDR3 reads CASSQTSGGYNEQFF. CDR3 coding DNA: TGCGCCAGCAGCCAGACTAGCGGGGGGTACAATGAGCAGTTCTTC. The rearrangement uses TRBV5-1 and TRBJ2-1; 13 nucleotides agree with TRBD2. The CDR3 extends over 15 amino acids. The J segment lost 4 bases and the V segment lost 4 bases, leaving 2 bases of the junction unmatched. Germline CDR1 is SGHRS and CDR2 is YFSETQ.

The V call is TRBV7-2, the J call TRBJ2-4, with D unclear. This CDR3 is 13 amino acids long. CDR1 is SGHTA and CDR2 is FQGNSA in the germline V gene. The V end lost 5 bases, the J end lost 6 bases, and 11 bases lay between the germline ends. CDR3 nucleotides: TGTGCCAGCAGCACGACACCTGGAAACATTCAGTACTTC. Translating gives CASSTTPGNIQYF.

About this clonotype itself: The CDR3 ends on some other residue instead of the conserved phenylalanine or tryptophan, so this is likely a read error. The rearrangement joins TRBV6-2 or TRBV6-3 to TRBJ1-1; 8 positions match TRBD1. This CDR3 is 14 amino acids long. Germline V gene lookup returns CDR1 MNHEY and CDR2 SVGEGT. The V gene end was trimmed by 8 bases and the J gene end by 8 bases; junction bases not matched to a gene: 13. The CDR3 region has the DNA TGTGCCAGCCGCAAGACAGGGGCCGACGAGGAAGCTTTCTTA. Protein sequence: CASRKTGADEEAFL.

This chain links TRBV3-1 with TRBJ1-6; D is unclear. The CDR3 is made up of 16 amino acids. Germline assignment: CDR1 LGHDT and CDR2 YNNKEL (reference sequence). V lost 5 bases and J 6 bases, leaving 17 bases between the germline ends. In nucleotides, the CDR3 is TGTGCCAGCAGCGCCTGGGAGGAGAAAGTTAATTCACCCCTCCACTTT. This codes for CASSAWEEKVNSPLHF.

The chain recombines TRBV7-9 with TRBJ1-1; 7 bases match TRBD1. CDR1 is SEHNR and CDR2 is FQNEAQ in the germline V gene (reference sequence). The CDR3 is 14 residues long. The V and J ends lost 5 bases and 10 bases, in that order; junction bases with no gene match: 13. CDR3 protein: CASSPQTGSVRAFF. The CDR3 bases are TGTGCCAGCAGCCCTCAGACAGGGAGTGTGAGAGCTTTCTTT.

This clonotype was observed a handful of times. This sequence joins TRBV29-1 and TRBJ2-7; 7 positions match TRBD2. Trimming cost V 6 bases and J 4 bases; bases outside gene matches: 12. Germline lookup yields CDR1 SQVTM and CDR2 ANQGSEA. The CDR3 totals 14 residues. CDR3 protein: CSVPLGSGNYEQYF. DNA for the CDR3: TGCAGCGTACCTCTCGGAAGCGGGAATTACGAGCAGTACTTC.

DNA for the CDR3: TGTGCCAGCAGTTACTCGAGGGCTAGCGTCCCGTACTTC. Translation gives CASSYSRASVPYF. The rearrangement links TRBV6-2 or TRBV6-3 to TRBJ2-5, with D perhaps TRBD2 (6 bases). Looked up from germline, CDR1 is MNHEY and CDR2 is SVGEGT. The CDR3 loop spans 13 amino acids. Trimming cost V 0 bases and J 13 bases, with 15 bases left between them.

This clonotype came up a few times. V usage is TRBV6-4 and J usage is TRBJ1-5; D might be TRBD1 (6 bases). V lost 6 bases and J 2 bases, leaving 14 bases between the germline ends. Germline CDR1 reads MRHNA; CDR2 reads SNTAGT. The CDR3 is 15 amino acids. The CDR3 reads CASRDRGGCNQPQHF. The CDR3 nucleotides read TGTGCCAGCAGGGATCGGGGGGGCTGCAATCAGCCCCAGCATTTT.